This TCR beta chain stems from a study of brain metastases from non-small cell lung cancer. The study's findings and limits: T-cell infiltration was lower in brain metastases than primaries (P < 0.001).

This table comes from immunoSEQ multiplex PCR, and its TCRdb copy is limited to in-frame clones, with some not included. This table has just over 3,000 clones, around nine tenths appearing once. The table lists this clone with a few counts. The antigen is unknown. Sequenced: primary lung tumor tissue. This clonotype was sampled from a donor aged 40 or older with non-small cell lung cancer.

The CDR3 spells CATQGAGNTEAFF. CDR3 DNA: TGTGCCACCCAGGGGGCCGGGAACACTGAAGCTTTCTTT. V is TRBV19 and J is TRBJ1-1; 8 bases are shared with TRBD1. V was clipped by 10 bases and J by 1 base; unmatched bases: 5. This CDR3 spans 13 amino acids. The germline gives CDR1 LNHDA, CDR2 SQIVND (reference sequence).